A single sample is the source of the 23 T cell receptor beta chains below, sequenced in a study of OX40 agonist ivuxolimab in advanced cancers. The protocol was immunoSEQ multiplex PCR, while the TCRdb copy is restricted to in-frame clones and leaves out a portion. The data contain about 91,000 clones, 84% of them seen just once; the ten biggest clones take up more than 0.95%. The material sequenced was CD4+ or CD8+ T cells sorted from blood, taken in a trial of the OX40 agonist ivuxolimab. The receptors derive from an adult with an advanced solid tumor such as melanoma, head and neck, liver or kidney cancer.

The gene calls are TRBV6-1 and TRBJ2-1; no definite D call. Trimming removed 6 bases from V and 0 bases from J, with 9 bases in between. The V gene's germline CDR1 is MNHNS and CDR2 SASEGT. The CDR3 covers 14 residues. The CDR3 sequence: CASRQESSYNEQFF. CDR3 bases: TGTGCCAGCAGGCAGGAGAGCTCCTACAATGAGCAGTTCTTC.

The chain joins TRBV10-3 to TRBJ2-5; D is uncertain. Per the germline V gene, CDR1 is ENHRY and CDR2 is SYGVKD. V lost 0 bases to trimming and J lost 7 bases, with 12 bases between them. CDR3 length: 14 amino acids. CDR3 residues: CAISESRSDGTQYF. CDR3 DNA: TGTGCCATCAGTGAGTCGAGGTCGGACGGGACCCAGTACTTC.

This clone was observed once. This chain links TRBV5-1 with TRBJ1-5, with a weak D call TRBD1 (5 bases). The V end lost 4 bases, the J end lost 9 bases, and 17 bases lay between the germline ends. The germline gives CDR1 SGHRS, CDR2 YFSETQ. The CDR3 sequence is 14 residues long. The CDR3 DNA follows: TGCGCCAGCAGCCCCCGGGACGGCTCGGGGCCCCAGCATTTT. Translated: CASSPRDGSGPQHF.

CDR3 region: CASSDYRVNTEAFF. The CDR3 nucleotides are TGTGCCAGCAGCGATTACAGGGTTAACACTGAAGCTTTCTTT. The rearrangement links TRBV2 to TRBJ1-1, with D possibly being TRBD1 (6 bases). There are 14 residues in the CDR3. Germline V gene lookup returns CDR1 SNHLY and CDR2 FYNNEI. V lost 6 bases and J lost 2, with 13 bases in between.

The rearrangement links TRBV5-1 to TRBJ1-2; D gene ambiguous. V lost 2 bases, J lost 8 bases, and 25 bases lay in between. CDR3 size: 17 residues. Germline V gene lookup returns CDR1 SGHRS and CDR2 YFSETQ. CDR3 sequence (DNA): TGCGCCAGCAGCTTCGGTCTAGCCGGCCAAGCGGCGGGGGGCTACACCTTC. This encodes CASSFGLAGQAAGGYTF.

The J gene is TRBJ2-1, the V gene TRBV7-9; D unclear. Trimming cost V 1 base and J 9 bases, with 13 bases left between them. Germline V CDR1 and CDR2: SEHNR, FQNEAQ (reference sequence). The CDR3 has 14 amino acids. This chain's CDR3 is CASSLVTDPREQFF. The CDR3 DNA reads as TGTGCCAGCAGCTTAGTAACCGACCCACGTGAGCAGTTCTTC.

The genes are TRBV10-3 and TRBJ1-4; 10 bases map to TRBD1. The V gene end was trimmed by 6 bases and the J gene end by 3 bases; junction bases not matched to a gene: 1. The V gene's germline CDR1 is ENHRY and CDR2 SYGVKD. The CDR3 length is 14 residues. DNA of the CDR3: TGTGCCATCAGGGGGACAGGGGCTAATGAAAAACTGTTTTTT. Residues: CAIRGTGANEKLFF.

The chain has TRBV25-1 and TRBJ1-2, with TRBD1 matching 9 bases. Germline V gene data show CDR1 as MGHDK and CDR2 as SYGVNS. Trimming removed 7 bases from V and 7 bases from J; junction bases left unmatched: 7. CDR3 size: 13 residues. CDR3 sequence: CASTSDRGGGYTF. The CDR3 nucleotides read TGTGCCAGCACCTCGGACAGGGGCGGTGGCTACACCTTC.

The chain links TRBV5-3 to TRBJ2-1; no clear D. TRBV5-3 is designated an ORF whose function remains uncertain. The CDR3 loop spans 18 amino acids. V was trimmed by 3 bases and J by 8 bases, leaving 27 bases between them. CDR3 DNA: TGTGCCAGAAGCTGGGATCAGGTCAGCAAGCTGGGGTCCGATGAGCAGTTCTTC. It yields the protein CARSWDQVSKLGSDEQFF.

This sequence joins TRBV7-6 and TRBJ2-5; 13 bases map to TRBD2. J lost 5 bases, V lost 1 base, and 7 bases had no gene match. The CDR3 has 17 amino acids. The V gene's germline CDR1 is SGHVS and CDR2 FNYEAQ. In DNA, the CDR3 is TGTGCCAGCAGCTTAGATTTGACTAGCGGGGGGCGGGAGACCCAGTACTTC. It specifies CASSLDLTSGGRETQYF.

This clone was found once. This chain connects TRBV28 to TRBJ2-7; D unclear. Germline V gene lookup returns CDR1 MDHEN and CDR2 SYDVKM. V was clipped by 7 bases and J by 2 bases, with 6 bases between them. The CDR3 extends over 11 amino acids. The CDR3 here is CASIGTYEQYF. The CDR3 DNA follows: TGTGCCAGCATAGGGACCTACGAGCAGTACTTC.

The chain joins TRBV25-1 to TRBJ2-2; 11 positions match TRBD1. Trimming cost V 3 bases and J 6 bases; bases outside gene matches: 6. CDR1 is MGHDK and CDR2 is SYGVNS in the germline V gene. The length of the CDR3 is 16 residues. The DNA of the CDR3 is TGTGCCAGCAGTGATGGACAGGGGGCATGGGCCGGGGAGCTGTTTTTT. Translating it yields CASSDGQGAWAGELFF. The full variable domain, its missing parts supplied by reference TRBV25-1 and TRBJ2-2, is EADIYQTPRYLVIGTGKKITLECSQTMGHDKMYWYQQDPGMELHLIHYSYGVNSTEKGDLSSESTVSRIRTEHFPLTLESARPSHTSQYLCASSDGQGAWAGELFFGEGSRLTVL.

This clone has just a few counts. The chain combines TRBV9 with TRBJ1-4; 7 bases are a match to TRBD1. CDR1 is SGDLS and CDR2 is YYNGEE in the germline V gene. J was trimmed by 7 bases and V by 0 bases; bases with no gene match: 12. The length of the CDR3 is 17 residues. CDR3 DNA: TGTGCCAGCAGCGTAGGATCCGGGGACAGTGGGATTGAAAAACTGTTTTTT. Its protein is CASSVGSGDSGIEKLFF.

The chain recombines TRBV5-8 with TRBJ1-1, with D possibly TRBD1 on 6 matching bases. CDR3 length equals 15 residues. Germline V gene data show CDR1 as SGHTS and CDR2 as YDEGEE. V gave up 4 bases and J gave up 0 bases, with 13 bases separating them. This CDR3 is CASSRDRTLNTEAFF. CDR3 DNA: TGTGCCAGCAGCCGAGACAGGACTTTGAACACTGAAGCTTTCTTT.

The gene calls are TRBV5-1 and TRBJ2-5; the D gene is possibly TRBD1 (6 bases). This CDR3 contains 13 residues. V lost 0 bases to trimming and J lost 5 bases, with 8 bases between them. Germline values: CDR1 SGHRS, CDR2 YFSETQ. Here the CDR3 DNA reads TGCGCCAGCAGCTTGGGGGGGCCCGAGACCCAGTACTTC. Its protein product is CASSLGGPETQYF.

In its sample, this clone was seen once. The chain combines TRBV28 with TRBJ1-5, with 12 bases fitting TRBD1. This CDR3 spans 15 amino acids. V lost 6 bases and J lost 7; bases outside the gene matches: 7. Germline V lookup: CDR1 MDHEN, CDR2 SYDVKM. CDR3 in DNA: TGTGCCAGCAGGCCCGGGACAGGGGGCGAACAGCCCCAGCATTTT. This translates into CASRPGTGGEQPQHF. Supplemented by reference TRBV28 and TRBJ1-5, the full variable domain reads DVKVTQSSRYLVKRTGEKVFLECVQDMDHENMFWYRQDPGLGLRLIYFSYDVKMKEKGDIPEGYSVSREKKERFSLILESASTNQTSMYLCASRPGTGGEQPQHFGDGTRLSIL.

The chain uses TRBV25-1 and TRBJ2-3, with D perhaps TRBD1 (6 bases). Germline assignment: CDR1 MGHDK and CDR2 SYGVNS. This CDR3 is 14 amino acids long. V shed 7 bases and J shed 5 bases, with 16 bases lying between them. CDR3 DNA: TGTGCCAGCACCTATTCTGGGGGCTTAGATACGCAGTATTTT. Its translation is CASTYSGGLDTQYF.

The rearrangement uses TRBV30 and TRBJ2-3, with TRBD1 matching 9 bases. In germline, CDR1 is GTSNPN, CDR2 SVGIG (reference sequence). There are 15 residues in the CDR3. The junction had 4 bases not matched to a gene; V was cut back by 3 bases and J by 0 bases. The CDR3 nucleotides read TGTGCCTGGAGCCCGGGACAGGGTAGCACAGATACGCAGTATTTT. This translates into CAWSPGQGSTDTQYF.

This chain uses TRBV2 with TRBJ2-3; D not resolved. This CDR3 comprises 14 residues. Trimming removed 1 base from V and 8 bases from J, with 13 bases in between. Germline loops: CDR1 SNHLY, CDR2 FYNNEI. CDR3 sequence (DNA): TGTGCCAGCAGTGAAGGGGAACACGCCGCTACGCAGTATTTT. This codes for CASSEGEHAATQYF.

To note about this clone: Other DNA sequences from this sample encode an identical CDR3 as well. The chain couples TRBV7-9 to TRBJ1-1; no reliable D call. Trimming took off 5 bases at V and 1 base at J, with 8 bases between the two ends. Germline V lookup: CDR1 SEHNR, CDR2 FQNEAQ (reference sequence). The CDR3 spans 13 residues. CDR3 residues: CASSLEGNTEAFF. The CDR3 nucleotides are TGTGCCAGCAGCCTGGAGGGGAACACTGAAGCTTTCTTT.

The chain recombines TRBV10-3 with TRBJ1-1; D remains unclear. CDR1 and CDR2 from the germline V gene are ENHRY and SYGVKD. V was trimmed by 2 bases and J by 4 bases, leaving 11 bases between them. The CDR3 totals 14 residues. CDR3 sequence: CAISERQSSTEAFF. In DNA form, the CDR3 reads TGTGCCATCAGTGAGCGTCAGTCGAGCACTGAAGCTTTCTTT.

The genes are TRBV7-9 and TRBJ1-2, with D tentatively TRBD1 (6 bases). Germline CDR1 reads SEHNR; CDR2 reads FQNEAQ (reference sequence). This CDR3 comprises 13 residues. Trimming pared 5 bases from V and 7 bases from J, leaving 14 bases between. The CDR3: CASSPKEGGGYTF. The CDR3 DNA sequence: TGTGCCAGCAGCCCCAAGGAAGGGGGTGGCTACACCTTC.

The chain combines TRBV11-2 with TRBJ2-2; 11 bases are a match to TRBD1. The CDR3 consists of 17 residues. After removal of 1 base from V and 6 bases from J, the junction contained 7 bases not matched to a gene. CDR1 and CDR2 from the germline V gene are SGHAT and FQNNGV. CDR3 sequence reads: CASSLVRTGGIAGELFF. The CDR3 coding sequence is TGTGCCAGCAGCTTAGTTCGGACAGGGGGCATAGCCGGGGAGCTGTTTTTT.